This is a list of T cell receptor beta chains from one sample in a study of OX40 agonist ivuxolimab in advanced cancers. The table came from immunoSEQ multiplex PCR; TCRdb's copy has only in-frame clones and leaves some out. The data show 100,000 to 150,000 clones, about 90% seen once. Sequenced here: CD4+ or CD8+ T cells sorted from blood, sampled in a trial of the OX40 agonist ivuxolimab. These receptor sequences come from an adult with an advanced solid tumor such as melanoma, head and neck, liver or kidney cancer. Both conserved end residues are part of each CDR3. A D gene is named only where the DNA matches it firmly. Some rows have no size entry. The others give once, few or many, or a class for an expanded clone.

CASSERGRGSGNTIYF	TGTGCCAGCAGTGAAAGGGGGCGCGGGTCTGGAAACACCATATATTTT	TRBJ1-3	TRBD1	.	TRBV6-1
CATSYGLGGGNQPQHF	TGTGCCACCAGCTATGGCCTGGGGGGCGGGAATCAGCCCCAGCATTTT	TRBJ1-5	.	.	TRBV15
CASSRDTGPGGYEQYF	TGCGCCAGCAGCCGGGACACCGGGCCTGGGGGCTACGAGCAGTACTTC	TRBJ2-7	.	few	TRBV4-3
CASSARGQGAQHF	TGTGCCAGCAGCGCACGAGGACAGGGGGCCCAGCATTTT	TRBJ1-5	TRBD1	.	TRBV5-8
CASSLGRTAGNTEAFF	TGTGCCAGCAGCTTAGGGAGGACAGCGGGGAACACTGAAGCTTTCTTT	TRBJ1-1	.	.	TRBV7-9
CASNPGTPGTLAKNIQYF	TGTGCCAGCAACCCCGGGACTCCCGGGACCTTAGCCAAAAACATTCAGTACTTC	TRBJ2-4	.	once	TRBV28
CASSSSNPVYGYTF	TGTGCCAGCAGCTCGAGCAATCCGGTGTATGGCTACACCTTC	TRBJ1-2	.	.	TRBV7-2
CASTQGLSSSYNEQFF	TGTGCCAGCACCCAAGGGCTTTCCAGCTCCTACAATGAGCAGTTCTTC	TRBJ2-1	.	.	TRBV27
CASSQQTESGNTIYF	TGCGCCAGCAGCCAGCAGACAGAGTCTGGAAACACCATATATTTT	TRBJ1-3	.	.	TRBV5-1
CASSLRTGNEKLFF	TGTGCCAGCAGCTTACGGACAGGGAATGAAAAACTGTTTTTT	TRBJ1-4	TRBD1	.	TRBV7-8
CASSGWGTGDYGYTF	TGCGCCAGCAGCGGATGGGGGACAGGGGACTATGGCTACACCTTC	TRBJ1-2	TRBD1	.	TRBV4-3
CASSLDGGSYEQYF	TGCGCCAGCAGCCTCGACGGGGGGTCCTACGAGCAGTACTTC	TRBJ2-7	TRBD2	.	TRBV4-1
CASSPLAGVNTGELFF	TGTGCCAGCAGCCCTCTAGCGGGAGTCAACACCGGGGAGCTGTTTTTT	TRBJ2-2	TRBD2	once	TRBV4-2
CASSADTVKGGYEQYF	TGTGCCAGCAGCGCTGATACGGTAAAGGGTGGGTACGAGCAGTACTTC	TRBJ2-7	.	.	TRBV27
CASSIGRGRTGELFF	TGTGCCAGTAGTATTGGGAGGGGGCGAACCGGGGAGCTGTTTTTT	TRBJ2-2	.	.	TRBV19
CASSIGGKGKETQYF	TGTGCCAGTAGTATTGGCGGGAAAGGGAAAGAGACCCAGTACTTC	TRBJ2-5	.	.	TRBV19
CASSEGYEQYF	TGTGCCAGCAGTGAGGGCTACGAGCAGTACTTC	TRBJ2-7	.	.	TRBV28
CASSLYTGQDQHF	TGCGCCAGCAGCTTGTATACCGGACAGGACCAGCATTTT	TRBJ1-5	TRBD1	.	TRBV5-1
CASTAGSSYNEQFF	TGTGCCAGCACCGCTGGGAGCTCCTACAATGAGCAGTTCTTC	TRBJ2-1	.	once	TRBV5-4
CASGLGFTSEQYF	TGTGCCAGCGGACTAGGGTTTACAAGCGAGCAGTACTTC	TRBJ2-7	TRBD2	.	TRBV5-6
CASSFARALYMANVLTF	TGTGCCAGCAGCTTCGCCCGGGCCCTCTATATGGCCAACGTCCTGACTTTC	TRBJ2-6	.	.	TRBV5-5
CASSLGGRTNTEAFF	TGCGCCAGCAGCTTGGGGGGACGGACTAACACTGAAGCTTTCTTT	TRBJ1-1	.	.	TRBV5-1
CASSNTGYYGYTF	TGTGCCAGCAGTAACACAGGGTACTATGGCTACACCTTC	TRBJ1-2	.	few	TRBV6-5
CASSPGGSGTYRNTGELFF	TGTGCCAGCAGCCCGGGAGGGAGCGGGACTTACCGAAACACCGGGGAGCTGTTTTTT	TRBJ2-2	TRBD2	.	TRBV5-8
CASSTSPGGPTGGYTF	TGTGCCAGTAGTACATCCCCTGGAGGTCCCACGGGGGGCTACACCTTC	TRBJ1-2	.	.	TRBV19
CASSTLNPGEGNTEAFF	TGTGCCAGCAGTACCCTGAACCCCGGCGAGGGGAACACTGAAGCTTTCTTT	TRBJ1-1	.	.	TRBV2
CASSTTGPNQPQHF	TGTGCCAGCAGTACTACAGGCCCCAATCAGCCCCAGCATTTT	TRBJ1-5	.	.	TRBV6-5
CASSNPGQGANTGELFF	TGTGCCAGCAGCAACCCTGGTCAGGGGGCGAACACCGGGGAGCTGTTTTTT	TRBJ2-2	TRBD1	.	TRBV11-3
CASSLGFGWDEQFF	TGTGCCAGCAGCTTAGGATTTGGGTGGGATGAGCAGTTCTTC	TRBJ2-1	.	.	TRBV7-2
CASSLEGGFHNEKLFF	TGTGCCAGCAGCTTGGAGGGCGGATTTCATAATGAAAAACTGTTTTTT	TRBJ1-4	.	.	TRBV5-6
CASSLGGGLNQPQHF	TGTGCCAGCAGCTTAGGGGGAGGACTGAATCAGCCCCAGCATTTT	TRBJ1-5	.	.	TRBV7-2
CASSLGQASVLTF	TGCGCCAGCAGCTTGGGACAGGCGAGTGTCCTGACTTTC	TRBJ2-6	.	.	TRBV5-1